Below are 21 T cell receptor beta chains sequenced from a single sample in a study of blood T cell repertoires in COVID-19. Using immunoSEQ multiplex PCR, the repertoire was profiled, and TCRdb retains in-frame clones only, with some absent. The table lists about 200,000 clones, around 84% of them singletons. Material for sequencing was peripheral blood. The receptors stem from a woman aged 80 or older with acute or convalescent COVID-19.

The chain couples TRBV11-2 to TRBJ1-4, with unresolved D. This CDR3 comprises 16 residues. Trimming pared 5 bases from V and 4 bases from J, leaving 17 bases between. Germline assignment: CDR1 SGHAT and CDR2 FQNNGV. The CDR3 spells CASSPRRSGYNEKLFF. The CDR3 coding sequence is TGTGCCAGCAGCCCTCGCAGGAGCGGATATAATGAAAAACTGTTTTTT.

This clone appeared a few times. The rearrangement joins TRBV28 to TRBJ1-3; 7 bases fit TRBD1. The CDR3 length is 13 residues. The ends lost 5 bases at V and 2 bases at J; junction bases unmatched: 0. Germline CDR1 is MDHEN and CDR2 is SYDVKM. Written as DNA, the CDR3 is TGTGCCAGCAGTCAGGGGGCTGGAAACACCATATATTTT. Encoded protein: CASSQGAGNTIYF.

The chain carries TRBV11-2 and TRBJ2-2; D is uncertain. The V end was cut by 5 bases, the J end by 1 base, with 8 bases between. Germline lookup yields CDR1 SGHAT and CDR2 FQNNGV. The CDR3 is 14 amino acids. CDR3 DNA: TGTGCCAGCAGCCTGTACAGGAACACCGGGGAGCTGTTTTTT. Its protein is CASSLYRNTGELFF.

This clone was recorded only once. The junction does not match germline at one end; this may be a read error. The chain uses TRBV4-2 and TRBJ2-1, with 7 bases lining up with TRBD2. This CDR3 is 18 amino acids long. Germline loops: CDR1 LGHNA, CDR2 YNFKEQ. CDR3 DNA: TGTGCCAGCAGCAAAGACCCCTTAACCGCGGGAGTTTCCAATGAGCAGTTCTTC. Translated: CASSKDPLTAGVSNEQFF.

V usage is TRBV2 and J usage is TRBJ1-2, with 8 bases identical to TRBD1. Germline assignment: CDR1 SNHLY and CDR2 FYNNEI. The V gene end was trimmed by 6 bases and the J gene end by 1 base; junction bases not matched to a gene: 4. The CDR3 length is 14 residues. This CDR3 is CASSGTGGNYGYTF. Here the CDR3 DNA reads TGTGCCAGCAGCGGGACAGGCGGTAACTATGGCTACACCTTC.

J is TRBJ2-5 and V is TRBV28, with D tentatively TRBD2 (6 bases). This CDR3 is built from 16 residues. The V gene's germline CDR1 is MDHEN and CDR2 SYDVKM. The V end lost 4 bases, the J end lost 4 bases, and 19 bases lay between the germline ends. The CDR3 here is CASSSPGGVPRETQYF. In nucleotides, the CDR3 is TGTGCCAGCAGTTCCCCCGGAGGGGTTCCCAGAGAGACCCAGTACTTC.

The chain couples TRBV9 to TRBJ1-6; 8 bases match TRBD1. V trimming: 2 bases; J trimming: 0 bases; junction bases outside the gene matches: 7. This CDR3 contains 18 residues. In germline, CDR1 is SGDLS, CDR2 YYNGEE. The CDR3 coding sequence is TGTGCCAGCAGCGTCGGACAGGGCCGTTCCTCCTATAATTCACCCCTCCACTTT. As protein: CASSVGQGRSSYNSPLHF.

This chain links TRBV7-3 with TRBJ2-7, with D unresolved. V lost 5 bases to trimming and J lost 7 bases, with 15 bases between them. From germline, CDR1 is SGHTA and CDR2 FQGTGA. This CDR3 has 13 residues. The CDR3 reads CASSLRGSQEQYF. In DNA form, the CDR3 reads TGTGCCAGCAGCCTACGAGGCTCCCAGGAGCAGTACTTC.

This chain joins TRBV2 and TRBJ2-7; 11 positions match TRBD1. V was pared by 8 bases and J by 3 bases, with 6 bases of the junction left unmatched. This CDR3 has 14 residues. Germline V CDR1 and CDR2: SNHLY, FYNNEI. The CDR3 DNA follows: TGTGCCAGCGGGGCGGGACAGGGGGTCTACGAGCAGTACTTC. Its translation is CASGAGQGVYEQYF.

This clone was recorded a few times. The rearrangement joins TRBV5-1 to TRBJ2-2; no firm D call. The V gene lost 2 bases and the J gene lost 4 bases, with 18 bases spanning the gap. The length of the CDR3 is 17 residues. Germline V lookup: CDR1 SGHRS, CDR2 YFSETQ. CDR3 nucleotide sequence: TGCGCCAGCAGCTTAGGCCAGACCCTAGGCGGCACCGGGGAGCTGTTTTTT. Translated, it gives CASSLGQTLGGTGELFF.

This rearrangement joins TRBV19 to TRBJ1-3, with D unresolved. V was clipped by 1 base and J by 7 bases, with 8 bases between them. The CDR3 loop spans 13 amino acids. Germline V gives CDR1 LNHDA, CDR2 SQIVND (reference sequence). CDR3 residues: CASSIGRLNTIYF. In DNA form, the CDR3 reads TGTGCCAGTAGTATAGGGCGGCTCAACACCATATATTTT.

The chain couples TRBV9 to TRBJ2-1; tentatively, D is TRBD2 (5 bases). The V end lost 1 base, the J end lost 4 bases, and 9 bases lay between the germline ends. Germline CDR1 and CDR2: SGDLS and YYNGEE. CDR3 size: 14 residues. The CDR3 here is CASSVQTGYNEQFF. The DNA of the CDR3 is TGTGCCAGCAGCGTACAGACGGGATACAATGAGCAGTTCTTC.

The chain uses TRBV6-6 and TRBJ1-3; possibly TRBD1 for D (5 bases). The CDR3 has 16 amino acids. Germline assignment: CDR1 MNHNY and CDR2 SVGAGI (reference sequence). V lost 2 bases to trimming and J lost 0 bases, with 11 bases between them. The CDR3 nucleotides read TGTGCCAGCAGTTACCCAGCAGGGCACTCTGGAAACACCATATATTTT. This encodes CASSYPAGHSGNTIYF.

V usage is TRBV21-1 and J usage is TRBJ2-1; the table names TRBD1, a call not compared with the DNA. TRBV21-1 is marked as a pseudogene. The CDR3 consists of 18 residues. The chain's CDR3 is CASSKWAPGQGWLNEQFF. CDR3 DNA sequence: TGTGCCAGCAGCAAATGGGCCCCCGGACAGGGATGGTTGAATGAGCAGTTCTTC.

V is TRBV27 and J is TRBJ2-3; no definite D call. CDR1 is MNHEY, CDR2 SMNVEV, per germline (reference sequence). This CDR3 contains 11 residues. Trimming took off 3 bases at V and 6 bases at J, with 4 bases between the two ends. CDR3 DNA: TGTGCCAGCAGTTTGGGCGATACGCAGTATTTT. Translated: CASSLGDTQYF.

The CDR3 sequence: CASSQAPTGGAHEQYF. The CDR3 region has the DNA TGTGCCAGCAGCCAAGCTCCAACCGGAGGGGCCCACGAGCAGTACTTC. The chain is built from TRBV4-2 and TRBJ2-7; a possible D gene is TRBD2 (6 bases). CDR1 and CDR2 (germline): LGHNA, YNFKEQ. With 1 base removed from V and 5 bases from J, the gap between germline ends came to 18 bases. The CDR3 totals 16 residues.

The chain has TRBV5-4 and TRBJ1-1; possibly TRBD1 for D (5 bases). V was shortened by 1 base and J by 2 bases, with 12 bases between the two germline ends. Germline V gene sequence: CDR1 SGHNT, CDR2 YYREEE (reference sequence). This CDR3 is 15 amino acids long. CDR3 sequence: CASSLISRANTEAFF. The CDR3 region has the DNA TGTGCCAGCAGCTTGATATCCAGGGCTAACACTGAAGCTTTCTTT.

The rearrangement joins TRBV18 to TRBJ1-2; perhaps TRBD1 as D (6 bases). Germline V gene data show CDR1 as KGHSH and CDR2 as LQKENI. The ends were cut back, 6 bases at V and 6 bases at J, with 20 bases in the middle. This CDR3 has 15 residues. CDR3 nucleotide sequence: TGTGCCAGCTCCCCCGGGACAAGCCTCTGGGATGGCTACACCTTC. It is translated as CASSPGTSLWDGYTF.

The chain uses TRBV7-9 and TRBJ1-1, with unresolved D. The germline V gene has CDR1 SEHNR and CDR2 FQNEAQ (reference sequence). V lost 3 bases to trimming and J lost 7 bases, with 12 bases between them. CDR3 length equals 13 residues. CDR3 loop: CASSFLVGYEAFF. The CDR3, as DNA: TGTGCCAGCAGCTTCTTGGTGGGCTATGAAGCTTTCTTT.

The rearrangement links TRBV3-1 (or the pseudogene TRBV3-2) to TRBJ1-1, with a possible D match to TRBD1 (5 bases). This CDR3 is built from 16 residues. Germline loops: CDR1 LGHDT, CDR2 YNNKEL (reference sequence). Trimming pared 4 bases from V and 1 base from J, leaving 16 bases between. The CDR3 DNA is TGTGCCAGCAGCCTATTTACGGGAGGGGCGAACACTGAAGCTTTCTTT. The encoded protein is CASSLFTGGANTEAFF.

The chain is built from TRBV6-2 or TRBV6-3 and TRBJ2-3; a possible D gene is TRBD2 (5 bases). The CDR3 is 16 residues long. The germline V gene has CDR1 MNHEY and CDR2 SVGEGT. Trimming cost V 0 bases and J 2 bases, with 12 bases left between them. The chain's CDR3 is CASSYSAGGLTDTQYF. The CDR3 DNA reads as TGTGCCAGCAGTTACTCGGCGGGTGGACTCACAGATACGCAGTATTTT.